Listed below are T cell receptor beta chains from one sample, sequenced in a study of cytomegalovirus exposure and HLA in healthy donors. Clones were read by immunoSEQ multiplex PCR, and TCRdb kept only the in-frame ones, dropping some. This table has 100,000 to 150,000 clones, approximately 78% appearing once. The sample was PBMCs. The receptor source for this set is a female donor in good health and CMV-seronegative. CDR3s include the opening cysteine and the closing phenylalanine or tryptophan. D genes are given only for firm matches. Size is omitted from some rows. Given values are once, few, many or a class for expanded clones.

cdr3_nt: TGTGCCACCAGCAGAGACCCCTCCGACGAGCAGTACTTC
cdr3_aa: CATSRDPSDEQYF
j_call: TRBJ2-7
clone_size: .
d_call: .
v_call: TRBV15

cdr3_nt: TGTGCCAGCTCAACGGAACAGGGACGAACTAATGAAAAACTGTTTTTT
cdr3_aa: CASSTEQGRTNEKLFF
j_call: TRBJ1-4
clone_size: few
d_call: .
v_call: TRBV18

cdr3_nt: TGCGCCAGCAGCCAAGATCTCGGGACTAGCGGGAGTATCGCAGATACGCAGTATTTT
cdr3_aa: CASSQDLGTSGSIADTQYF
j_call: TRBJ2-3
clone_size: .
d_call: TRBD2
v_call: TRBV4-3

cdr3_nt: TGTGCCAGCAGCTTAACCCCTCGGGCAGCGGGAGGGCCTAATGAGCAGTTCTTC
cdr3_aa: CASSLTPRAAGGPNEQFF
j_call: TRBJ2-1
clone_size: once
d_call: TRBD2
v_call: TRBV7-9

cdr3_nt: TGTGCCAGCACCCTGACGTCCGGGAGAGGTGAGACCCAGTACTTC
cdr3_aa: CASTLTSGRGETQYF
j_call: TRBJ2-5
clone_size: .
d_call: .
v_call: TRBV9

cdr3_nt: TGTGCCAGCAGCCAAACAGGGATTGGATCTGGAAACACCATATATTTT
cdr3_aa: CASSQTGIGSGNTIYF
j_call: TRBJ1-3
clone_size: once
d_call: .
v_call: TRBV4-2

cdr3_nt: TGTGCCGGGGCCCGACTAGCGGGAGGTTACGAGCAGTACTTC
cdr3_aa: CAGARLAGGYEQYF
j_call: TRBJ2-7
clone_size: .
d_call: TRBD2
v_call: TRBV5-8

cdr3_nt: TGCGCCAGCAGCTGGGACTCCAGCTCCTACGAGCAGTACTTC
cdr3_aa: CASSWDSSSYEQYF
j_call: TRBJ2-7
clone_size: few
d_call: .
v_call: TRBV4-3

cdr3_nt: TGTGCCACCAGCCCCCTGGGGACAGTAAACAATGAGCAGTTCTTC
cdr3_aa: CATSPLGTVNNEQFF
j_call: TRBJ2-1
clone_size: .
d_call: TRBD1
v_call: TRBV15

cdr3_nt: TGTGCCTGGAAAGGGCCAGGGTACAACGAGCAGTACTTC
cdr3_aa: CAWKGPGYNEQYF
j_call: TRBJ2-7
clone_size: .
d_call: .
v_call: TRBV30

cdr3_nt: TGTGCCACCAGCAGGGGGACTAGCGGAGACTACGAGCAGTACTTC
cdr3_aa: CATSRGTSGDYEQYF
j_call: TRBJ2-7
clone_size: .
d_call: TRBD2
v_call: TRBV15

cdr3_nt: TGTGCCAGCAGGCGGGCCTATAGCTCCTACGAGCAGTACTTC
cdr3_aa: CASRRAYSSYEQYF
j_call: TRBJ2-7
clone_size: once
d_call: .
v_call: TRBV2

cdr3_nt: TGTGCCAGCAGCCTCACAGGGGGCGGGCCAGATACGCAGTATTTT
cdr3_aa: CASSLTGGGPDTQYF
j_call: TRBJ2-3
clone_size: .
d_call: TRBD1
v_call: TRBV7-3

cdr3_nt: TGTGCCAGCAGAAAAGAAGGGGCAGCAAATCAGCCCCAGCATTTT
cdr3_aa: CASRKEGAANQPQHF
j_call: TRBJ1-5
clone_size: .
d_call: .
v_call: TRBV28

cdr3_nt: TGTGCCAGCAGCTTAACGGGAGGGCCGAGTGAGCAGTTCTTC
cdr3_aa: CASSLTGGPSEQFF
j_call: TRBJ2-1
clone_size: few
d_call: TRBD2
v_call: TRBV11-3

cdr3_nt: TGTGCCAGCAGCCAAGGAGCGGGAGTAGGGACAGATACGCAGTATTTT
cdr3_aa: CASSQGAGVGTDTQYF
j_call: TRBJ2-3
clone_size: .
d_call: TRBD2
v_call: TRBV14

cdr3_nt: TGTGCCAGCAGTTACTCCCAGGGGGCCGGCAATGAGCAGTTCTTC
cdr3_aa: CASSYSQGAGNEQFF
j_call: TRBJ2-1
clone_size: few
d_call: TRBD1
v_call: TRBV6-5

cdr3_nt: TGTGCCAGCAGTTGGGACAGGGATTCCTCTGGGGCCAACGTCCTGACTTTC
cdr3_aa: CASSWDRDSSGANVLTF
j_call: TRBJ2-6
clone_size: .
d_call: TRBD1
v_call: TRBV28

cdr3_nt: TGTGCCAGCAGCCCTGAACTACGGACGACAGACAATGAGCAGTTCTTC
cdr3_aa: CASSPELRTTDNEQFF
j_call: TRBJ2-1
clone_size: once
d_call: .
v_call: TRBV5-6

cdr3_nt: TGTGCCAGCAGCCTCTTGAGGGCCGGGGAGCTGTTTTTT
cdr3_aa: CASSLLRAGELFF
j_call: TRBJ2-2
clone_size: .
d_call: .
v_call: TRBV2

cdr3_nt: TGCGCCAGCAGCCCCCTAGCGGGGACCACAGATACGCAGTATTTT
cdr3_aa: CASSPLAGTTDTQYF
j_call: TRBJ2-3
clone_size: few
d_call: TRBD2
v_call: TRBV4-1

cdr3_nt: TGTGCCAGCAGTACCTATTTTAACTATGGCTACACCTTC
cdr3_aa: CASSTYFNYGYTF
j_call: TRBJ1-2
clone_size: few
d_call: .
v_call: TRBV6-4

cdr3_nt: TGTGCCAGCAGCCGGAACCGGGACAGGGGTTCCTACAATGAGCAGTTCTTC
cdr3_aa: CASSRNRDRGSYNEQFF
j_call: TRBJ2-1
clone_size: few
d_call: TRBD1
v_call: TRBV4-2

cdr3_nt: TGTGCCAGCAGTTTAAGGACAGGGGCGTACAATGAGCAGTTCTTC
cdr3_aa: CASSLRTGAYNEQFF
j_call: TRBJ2-1
clone_size: .
d_call: TRBD1
v_call: TRBV28

cdr3_nt: TGTGCCAGCGCAAGATCGGGAGGCCCCTACAATGAGCAGTTCTTC
cdr3_aa: CASARSGGPYNEQFF
j_call: TRBJ2-1
clone_size: .
d_call: TRBD2
v_call: TRBV2

cdr3_nt: TGTGCCACCAGGACGGGGGGAACCGGGGAGCTGTTTTTT
cdr3_aa: CATRTGGTGELFF
j_call: TRBJ2-2
clone_size: .
d_call: TRBD2
v_call: TRBV5-4

cdr3_nt: TGCGCCAGCAGCCAAGATTTCCTCTACGAGCAGTACTTC
cdr3_aa: CASSQDFLYEQYF
j_call: TRBJ2-7
clone_size: .
d_call: .
v_call: TRBV4-3

cdr3_nt: TGTGCCAGCAGTCCTGGACAGGGGGTTTACAATGAGCAGTTCTTC
cdr3_aa: CASSPGQGVYNEQFF
j_call: TRBJ2-1
clone_size: .
d_call: TRBD1
v_call: TRBV27

cdr3_nt: TGTGCCAGCAGTTTAAGTAGCGGAGACTCCTACGAGCAGTACTTC
cdr3_aa: CASSLSSGDSYEQYF
j_call: TRBJ2-7
clone_size: .
d_call: .
v_call: TRBV28

cdr3_nt: TGCGCCAGCAGGGAGCCACCTCGCAGCCACGAGCAGTACTTC
cdr3_aa: CASREPPRSHEQYF
j_call: TRBJ2-7
clone_size: few
d_call: .
v_call: TRBV5-1

cdr3_nt: TGTGCCAGCAGCTGGCGCCTTCGTACAGGGGATCGAGGAAACACCATATATTTT
cdr3_aa: CASSWRLRTGDRGNTIYF
j_call: TRBJ1-3
clone_size: .
d_call: TRBD1
v_call: TRBV7-6

cdr3_nt: TGTGCCAGTATGACAGCCCCTAGGGGGGAAGCTTTCTTT
cdr3_aa: CASMTAPRGEAFF
j_call: TRBJ1-1
clone_size: .
d_call: .
v_call: TRBV19

cdr3_nt: TGTTCTGAACAAGGTCTAAGGACAGGGCCCTTGCCTGGGGCCAACGTCCTGACTTTC
cdr3_aa: CSEQGLRTGPLPGANVLTF
j_call: TRBJ2-6
clone_size: .
d_call: TRBD1
v_call: TRBV7-3

cdr3_nt: TGCGCCAGCAGCCCGCGTACAACTAATGAAAAACTGTTTTTT
cdr3_aa: CASSPRTTNEKLFF
j_call: TRBJ1-4
clone_size: .
d_call: .
v_call: TRBV4-3

cdr3_nt: TGTGCCAGCAGCTTCGAAGGGAGAAGGACAGATACGCAGTATTTT
cdr3_aa: CASSFEGRRTDTQYF
j_call: TRBJ2-3
clone_size: few
d_call: .
v_call: TRBV7-8

cdr3_nt: TGTGCCACCAGCAGAGGACAGGTCAGTTACGAGCAGTACTTC
cdr3_aa: CATSRGQVSYEQYF
j_call: TRBJ2-7
clone_size: .
d_call: .
v_call: TRBV15

cdr3_nt: TGTGCCAGCAGCCAGTGGACTAGCGGGAGACTGACAGATACGCAGTATTTT
cdr3_aa: CASSQWTSGRLTDTQYF
j_call: TRBJ2-3
clone_size: .
d_call: TRBD2
v_call: TRBV14

cdr3_nt: TGCGCCAGCAGCTTACTCGGGACAGGGGACAATGAGCAGTTCTTC
cdr3_aa: CASSLLGTGDNEQFF
j_call: TRBJ2-1
clone_size: once
d_call: TRBD1
v_call: TRBV5-1

cdr3_nt: TGTGCCAGCAGTTCTCCGGACAGGGAGCTTTCCTACGAGCAGTACTTC
cdr3_aa: CASSSPDRELSYEQYF
j_call: TRBJ2-7
clone_size: .
d_call: TRBD1
v_call: TRBV6-6

cdr3_nt: TGTGCCAGCAGTTACTCCCAGTCCCTTGAAGCTTTCTTT
cdr3_aa: CASSYSQSLEAFF
j_call: TRBJ1-1
clone_size: .
d_call: .
v_call: TRBV6-6

cdr3_nt: TGTGCCAGCAGCTCATACAGTACTGCAACTAATGAAAAACTGTTTTTT
cdr3_aa: CASSSYSTATNEKLFF
j_call: TRBJ1-4
clone_size: .
d_call: .
v_call: TRBV7-8

cdr3_nt: TGTGCCAGCAGTACACCCTCGGGACAGGGGCCCGAGCAGTACTTC
cdr3_aa: CASSTPSGQGPEQYF
j_call: TRBJ2-7
clone_size: once
d_call: TRBD1
v_call: TRBV6-1

cdr3_nt: TGCGCCAGCAGCTTGGGGACAGGGAACACTGAAGCTTTCTTT
cdr3_aa: CASSLGTGNTEAFF
j_call: TRBJ1-1
clone_size: .
d_call: TRBD1
v_call: TRBV5-1

cdr3_nt: TGCAGCGTTGTCGGGTCCTACAATGAGCAGTTCTTC
cdr3_aa: CSVVGSYNEQFF
j_call: TRBJ2-1
clone_size: .
d_call: .
v_call: TRBV29-1

cdr3_nt: TGTGCCAGCAGTGATCTCACGGGGGGGAGAGGAAACACCATATATTTT
cdr3_aa: CASSDLTGGRGNTIYF
j_call: TRBJ1-3
clone_size: .
d_call: .
v_call: TRBV6-1

cdr3_nt: TGCGCCAGCAGCTTGACCCAGCCAACAGGGCTAAGCCTTCGTGGCTACACCTTC
cdr3_aa: CASSLTQPTGLSLRGYTF
j_call: TRBJ1-2
clone_size: .
d_call: .
v_call: TRBV5-1

cdr3_nt: TGTGCCTGGAGTGTACCCGGGAATCAGCCCCAGCATTTT
cdr3_aa: CAWSVPGNQPQHF
j_call: TRBJ1-5
clone_size: .
d_call: .
v_call: TRBV30